This T cell receptor (beta chain) comes out of a study of cytomegalovirus exposure and HLA in healthy donors. Points from the study as a whole: In a later analysis, CMV-associated beta chains were mostly HLA-associated, it appeared. Sequencing depth roughly uniform across donors was assumed in presence/absence analyses.

Healthy bone marrow donors made up the donors. To note about this clone: Its antigen is currently unknown.

This PCR relied on a set of 60 Vbeta primers and 13 Jbeta primers. Authors' methods: As a later analysis found, there were tens of millions of unique TCR beta chains, of which 8.5 million to 13 million were shared. Generated by immunoSEQ multiplex PCR, the TCRdb table keeps only in-frame clones and is missing some. V, J and clone size derive from that table, while D and trimming were established from the DNA sequence. The sample consists of under 200,000 clones, over 65% of them appearing once. Trimming pared 5 bases from V and 4 bases from J, leaving 21 bases between. The CDR3 runs 16 residues. Germline assignment: CDR1 SGHAT and CDR2 FQNNGV.

This chain links TRBV11-2 with TRBJ2-7; perhaps TRBD2 as D (5 bases). What was sequenced was PBMCs. The sequence was obtained from a woman between 25 and 40 years old in good health and CMV-seronegative. This CDR3 reads CASSPGSVGIFYEQYF. Here the CDR3 DNA reads TGTGCCAGCAGCCCGGGGTCGGTCGGTATTTTTTACGAGCAGTACTTC.